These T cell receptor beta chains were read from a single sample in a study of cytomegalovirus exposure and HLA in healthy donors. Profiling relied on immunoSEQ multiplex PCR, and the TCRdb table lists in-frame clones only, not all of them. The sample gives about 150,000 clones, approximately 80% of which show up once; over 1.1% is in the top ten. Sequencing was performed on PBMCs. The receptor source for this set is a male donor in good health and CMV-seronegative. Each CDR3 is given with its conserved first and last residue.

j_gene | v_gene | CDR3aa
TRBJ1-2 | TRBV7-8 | CASSPTRLGLRYGYTF
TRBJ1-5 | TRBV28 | CASSLSSHRANQPQHF
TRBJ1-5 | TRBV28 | CASSSGQGNQPQHF
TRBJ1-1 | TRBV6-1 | CAAQGALNTEAFF
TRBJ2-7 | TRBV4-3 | CASSPREGGSYEQYF
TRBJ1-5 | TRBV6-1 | CASSAFPGPQHF
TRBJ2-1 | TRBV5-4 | CASSLTSGSNEQFF
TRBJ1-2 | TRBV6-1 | CASSWTANYGYTF
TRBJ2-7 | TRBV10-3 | CAISGTSPEQYF
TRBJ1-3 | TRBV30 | CAWMGGYGNTIYF
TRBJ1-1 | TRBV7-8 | CASSSHPGVGTEAFF
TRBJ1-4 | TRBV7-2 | CASSKAGFEKLFF
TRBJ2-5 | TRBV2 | CASRERTSQETQYF
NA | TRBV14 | CASSQGQHSYEQYF
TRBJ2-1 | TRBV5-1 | CASSPGTSGSSYNEQFF
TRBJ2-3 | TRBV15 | CATSSLGLAATDTQYF
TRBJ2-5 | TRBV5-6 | CASSKTGREETQYF
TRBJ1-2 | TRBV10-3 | CAIRGQGGGYTF
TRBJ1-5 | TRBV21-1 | CASSGGGNQPQHF
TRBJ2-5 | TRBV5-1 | CASSYPVGGVQETQYF
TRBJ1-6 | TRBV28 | CASRLGTAYNSPLHF
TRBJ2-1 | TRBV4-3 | CASSQGGPAGFNEQFF
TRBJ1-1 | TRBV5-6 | CASSRRSGTEAFF
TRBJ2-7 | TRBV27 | CASSRDRVYNEQYF
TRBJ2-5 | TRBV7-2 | CASSETVQETQYF
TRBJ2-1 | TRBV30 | CAWSEAGGPNEQFF
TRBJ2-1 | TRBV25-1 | CASSDLVREQFF
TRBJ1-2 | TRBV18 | CASSLGTTPYGYTF
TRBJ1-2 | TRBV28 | CASSLNLGTGVYGYTF
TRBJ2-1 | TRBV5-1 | CASSLSRGRVYNEQFF
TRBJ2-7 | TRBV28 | CASRTPSGSAYEQYF
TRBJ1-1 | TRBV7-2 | CASSSRTGFTEAFF
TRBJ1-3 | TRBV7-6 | CASSAKWSSNTIYF
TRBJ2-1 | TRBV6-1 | CASSGTSGVYNEQFF
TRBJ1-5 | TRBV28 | CASSLNPTGNQPQHF
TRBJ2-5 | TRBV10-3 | CAISKQGEETQYF
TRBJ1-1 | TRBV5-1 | CASSPTASGEAFF
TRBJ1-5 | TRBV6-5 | CASSLGEGQPQHF
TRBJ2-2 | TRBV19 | CASSTTGAGTGELFF
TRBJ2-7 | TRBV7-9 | CASSAQGYEQYF
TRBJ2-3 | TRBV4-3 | CASSQVGGGSDTQYF
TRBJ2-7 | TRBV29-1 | CSVVFRGSSYEQYF
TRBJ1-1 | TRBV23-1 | CASSRILGQENTEAFF
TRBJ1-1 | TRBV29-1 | CSVRTGEEKAFF
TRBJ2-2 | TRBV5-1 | CASSPGTGIGGELFF
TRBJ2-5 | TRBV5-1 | CASSPGLAEYQETQYF
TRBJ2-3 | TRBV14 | CASSQDRGITQYF
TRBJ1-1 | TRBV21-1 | CARQTGNTEAFF
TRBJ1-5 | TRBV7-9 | CASSLVVGEPQHF
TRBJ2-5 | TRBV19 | CASSIGRQETQYF
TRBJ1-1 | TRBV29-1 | CSVQGWNTEAFF